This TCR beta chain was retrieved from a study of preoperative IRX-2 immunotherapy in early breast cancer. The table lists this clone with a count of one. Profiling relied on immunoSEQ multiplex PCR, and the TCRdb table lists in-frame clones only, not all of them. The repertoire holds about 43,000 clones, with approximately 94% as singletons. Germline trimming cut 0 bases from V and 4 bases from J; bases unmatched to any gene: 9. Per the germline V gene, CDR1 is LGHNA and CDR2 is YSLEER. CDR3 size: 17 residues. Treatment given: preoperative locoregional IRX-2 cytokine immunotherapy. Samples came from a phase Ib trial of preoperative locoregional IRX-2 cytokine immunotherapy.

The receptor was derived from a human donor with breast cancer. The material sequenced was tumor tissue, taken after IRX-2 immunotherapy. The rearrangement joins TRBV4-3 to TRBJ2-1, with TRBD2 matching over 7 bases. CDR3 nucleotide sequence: TGCGCCAGCAGCCAAGATTCGGCTAGCGGAGCTTACAATGAGCAGTTCTTC. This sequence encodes CASSQDSASGAYNEQFF.